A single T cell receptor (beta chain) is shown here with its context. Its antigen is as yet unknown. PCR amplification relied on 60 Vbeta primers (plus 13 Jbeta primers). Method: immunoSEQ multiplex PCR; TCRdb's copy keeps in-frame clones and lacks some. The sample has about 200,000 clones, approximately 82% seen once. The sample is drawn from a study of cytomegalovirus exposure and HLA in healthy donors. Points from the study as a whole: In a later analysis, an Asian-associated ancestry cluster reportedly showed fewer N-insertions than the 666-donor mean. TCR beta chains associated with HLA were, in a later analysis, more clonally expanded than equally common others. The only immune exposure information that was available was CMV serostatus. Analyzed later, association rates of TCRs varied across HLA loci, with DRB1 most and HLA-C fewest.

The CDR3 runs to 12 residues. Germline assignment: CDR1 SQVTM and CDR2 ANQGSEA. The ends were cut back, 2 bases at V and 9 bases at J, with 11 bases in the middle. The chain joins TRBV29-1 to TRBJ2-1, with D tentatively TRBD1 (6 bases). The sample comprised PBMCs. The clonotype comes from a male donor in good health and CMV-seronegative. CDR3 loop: CSVELGATEQFF. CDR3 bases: TGCAGCGTTGAATTGGGGGCAACTGAGCAGTTCTTC.